This entry features one T cell receptor (beta chain) sequence. The antigen remains unidentified. This PCR relied on a set of 60 Vbeta primers and 13 Jbeta primers. Profiled with immunoSEQ multiplex PCR; TCRdb holds only in-frame clones, not every one. The sample table sets out 110,000 to 150,000 clones. This CDR3 region has 13 residues. The V and J ends lost 6 bases and 2 bases respectively, with 9 bases between them. Germline loops: CDR1 MRHNA, CDR2 SNTAGT. This sample stems from a study of cytomegalovirus exposure and HLA in healthy donors. Study-wide points: HLA alleles showed associations with 16,951 TCR beta sequences in a later analysis, at a 0.05 false discovery rate.

What was sequenced was PBMCs. The chain is built from TRBV6-4 and TRBJ2-3; D may be TRBD1 (6 bases). The receptor was derived from a male donor in good health and CMV-seronegative. The CDR3 nucleotides read TGTGCCAGCAGAAGGACAGACACAGATACGCAGTATTTT. Its translation is CASRRTDTDTQYF.